This TCR beta chain was sequenced in a study of blood T cell repertoires in COVID-19. Looking at the study overall: Sites across the United States, Italy and Spain contributed samples from acute and convalescent COVID-19.

Original methodology: Estimation of nucleated cell counts relied on the amplification of reference gene primers. The assay was immunoSEQ multiplex PCR, and TCRdb's table has in-frame clones only and misses some. V, J and clone size reflect that table, while D and trimming were determined from the DNA. The repertoire holds some 180,000 clones, with just over 90% as singletons. This CDR3 has 15 amino acids. CDR1 is SGHNT, CDR2 YYREEE, per germline (reference sequence). V shed 0 bases, J shed 8 bases, and the junction held 6 bases outside the gene matches. This TCR derives from a man in his late teens or twenties with COVID-19, enrolled during active disease. The V and J genes are TRBV5-4 and TRBJ2-1; 9 bases line up with TRBD2. The sequencing sample was made of peripheral blood. DNA for the CDR3: TGTGCCAGCAGCTTGGAGTCTAGCGGGAACCATGAGCAGTTCTTC. It codes for CASSLESSGNHEQFF.